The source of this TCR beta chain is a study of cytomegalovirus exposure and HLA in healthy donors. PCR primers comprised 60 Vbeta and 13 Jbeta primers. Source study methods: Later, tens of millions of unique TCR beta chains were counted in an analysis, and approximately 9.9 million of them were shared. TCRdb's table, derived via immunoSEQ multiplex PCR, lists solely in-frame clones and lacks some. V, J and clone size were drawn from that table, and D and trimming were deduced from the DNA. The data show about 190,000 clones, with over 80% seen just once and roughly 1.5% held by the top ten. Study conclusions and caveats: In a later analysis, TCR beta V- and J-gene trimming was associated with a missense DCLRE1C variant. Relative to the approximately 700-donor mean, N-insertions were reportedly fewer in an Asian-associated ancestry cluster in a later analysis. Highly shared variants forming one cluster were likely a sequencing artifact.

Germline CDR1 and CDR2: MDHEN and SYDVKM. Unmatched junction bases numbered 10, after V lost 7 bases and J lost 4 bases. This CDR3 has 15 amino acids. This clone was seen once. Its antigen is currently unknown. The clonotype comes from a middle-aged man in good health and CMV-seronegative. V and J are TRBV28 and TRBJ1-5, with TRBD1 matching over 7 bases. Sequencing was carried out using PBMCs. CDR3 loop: CASTRDSMPNQPQHF. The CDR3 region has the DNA TGTGCCAGCACCCGGGACAGCATGCCTAATCAGCCCCAGCATTTT. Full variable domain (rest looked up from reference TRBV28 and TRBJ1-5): DVKVTQSSRYLVKRTGEKVFLECVQDMDHENMFWYRQDPGLGLRLIYFSYDVKMKEKGDIPEGYSVSREKKERFSLILESASTNQTSMYLCASTRDSMPNQPQHFGDGTRLSIL.